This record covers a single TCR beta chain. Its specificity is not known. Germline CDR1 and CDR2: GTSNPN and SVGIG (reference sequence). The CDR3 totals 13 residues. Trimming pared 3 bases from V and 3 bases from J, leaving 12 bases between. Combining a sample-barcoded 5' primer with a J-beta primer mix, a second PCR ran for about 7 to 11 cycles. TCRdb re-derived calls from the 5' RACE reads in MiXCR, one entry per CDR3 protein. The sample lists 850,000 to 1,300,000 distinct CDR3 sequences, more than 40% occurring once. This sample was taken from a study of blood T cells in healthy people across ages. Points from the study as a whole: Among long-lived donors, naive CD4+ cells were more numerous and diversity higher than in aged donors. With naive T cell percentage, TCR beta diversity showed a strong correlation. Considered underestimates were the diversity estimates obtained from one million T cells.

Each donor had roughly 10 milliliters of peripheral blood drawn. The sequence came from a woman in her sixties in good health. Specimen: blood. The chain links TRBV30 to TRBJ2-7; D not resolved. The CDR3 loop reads CAWSLKEVYEQYF. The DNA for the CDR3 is TGTGCCTGGAGCCTTAAAGAGGTCTACGAGCAGTACTTC.